Described below is a single TCR beta chain sequence and its context. Clones were sequenced by immunoSEQ multiplex PCR, and TCRdb holds only the in-frame ones, with some missing. The sample includes about 83,000 clones, around 96% seen only once; the top ten take 0.31%. Trimming took 0 bases from V and 3 from J, leaving 16 bases between them. Germline values: CDR1 SGHNT, CDR2 YYREEE (reference sequence). This CDR3 is built from 17 residues. The data are from a study of technical replicates of blood from a handful of donors. The rearrangement links TRBV5-4 to TRBJ1-5, with D hard to call. The source is a human donor in good health. The sequenced sample was T cells isolated from PBMCs. CDR3 in DNA: TGTGCCAGCAGCTTGGGGGGAGACGGCCGCCACAATCAGCCCCAGCATTTT. Protein: CASSLGGDGRHNQPQHF.